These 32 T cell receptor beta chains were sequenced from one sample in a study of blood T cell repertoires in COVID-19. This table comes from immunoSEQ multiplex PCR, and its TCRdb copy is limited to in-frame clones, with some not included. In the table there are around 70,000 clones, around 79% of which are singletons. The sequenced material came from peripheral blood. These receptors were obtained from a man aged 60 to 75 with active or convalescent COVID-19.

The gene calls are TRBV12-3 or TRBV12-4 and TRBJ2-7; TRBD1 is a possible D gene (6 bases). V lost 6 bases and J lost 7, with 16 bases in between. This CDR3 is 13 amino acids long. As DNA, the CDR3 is TGTGCCAGCAGAGGACAGCTACGTAAGGAGCAGTACTTC. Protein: CASRGQLRKEQYF.

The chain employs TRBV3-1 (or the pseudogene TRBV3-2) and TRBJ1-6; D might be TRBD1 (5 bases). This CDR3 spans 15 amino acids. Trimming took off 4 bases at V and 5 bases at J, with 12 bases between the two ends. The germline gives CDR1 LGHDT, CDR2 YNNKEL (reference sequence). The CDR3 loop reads CASSLSGTNNSPLHF. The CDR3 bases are TGTGCCAGCAGCCTATCCGGGACTAATAATTCACCCCTCCACTTT.

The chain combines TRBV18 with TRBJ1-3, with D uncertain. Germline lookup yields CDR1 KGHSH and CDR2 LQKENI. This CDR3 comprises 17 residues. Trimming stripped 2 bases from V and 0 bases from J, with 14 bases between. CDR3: CASSPKAEVYSGNTIYF. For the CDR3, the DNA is TGTGCCAGCTCACCAAAAGCGGAGGTCTACTCTGGAAACACCATATATTTT.

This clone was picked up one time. For the CDR3, the DNA is TGTGCCAGCAGCTTGGTAGCGGGGGGCCCCACAGATACGCAGTATTTT. Amino acids: CASSLVAGGPTDTQYF. V usage is TRBV5-6 and J usage is TRBJ2-3, with 10 bases aligning to TRBD2. This CDR3 is built from 16 residues. V was pared by 0 bases and J by 2 bases, with 3 bases of the junction left unmatched. Germline V lookup: CDR1 SGHDT, CDR2 YYEEEE.

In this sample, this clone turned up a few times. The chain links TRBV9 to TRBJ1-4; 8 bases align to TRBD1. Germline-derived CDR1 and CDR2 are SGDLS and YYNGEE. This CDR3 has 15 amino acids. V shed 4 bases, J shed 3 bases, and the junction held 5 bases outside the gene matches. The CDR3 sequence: CASSYDRGPNEKLFF. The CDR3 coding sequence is TGTGCCAGCAGCTACGACAGGGGTCCTAATGAAAAACTGTTTTTT.

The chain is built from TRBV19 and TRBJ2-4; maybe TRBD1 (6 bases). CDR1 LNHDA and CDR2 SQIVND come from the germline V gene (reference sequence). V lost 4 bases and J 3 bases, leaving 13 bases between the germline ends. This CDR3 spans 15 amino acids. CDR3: CASSNSGVDKNIQYF. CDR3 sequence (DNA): TGTGCCAGTAGTAATTCAGGGGTGGACAAAAACATTCAGTACTTC.

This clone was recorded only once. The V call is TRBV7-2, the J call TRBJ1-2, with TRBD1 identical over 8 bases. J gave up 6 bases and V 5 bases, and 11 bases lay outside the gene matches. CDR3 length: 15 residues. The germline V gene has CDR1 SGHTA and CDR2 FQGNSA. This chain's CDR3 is CASSQQGASSDGYTF. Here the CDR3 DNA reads TGTGCCAGCAGCCAGCAGGGGGCTAGTTCCGATGGCTACACCTTC.

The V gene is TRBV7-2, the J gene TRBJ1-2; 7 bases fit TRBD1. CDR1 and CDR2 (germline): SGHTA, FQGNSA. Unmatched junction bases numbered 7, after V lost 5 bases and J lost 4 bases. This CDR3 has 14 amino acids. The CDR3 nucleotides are TGTGCCAGCAGCCCGGGACAGACAGTCTATGGCTACACCTTC. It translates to CASSPGQTVYGYTF.

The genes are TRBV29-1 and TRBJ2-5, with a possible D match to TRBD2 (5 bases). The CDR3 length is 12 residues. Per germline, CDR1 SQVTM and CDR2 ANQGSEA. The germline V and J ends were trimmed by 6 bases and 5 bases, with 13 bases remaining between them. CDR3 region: CSVRTGLETQYF. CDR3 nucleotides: TGCAGCGTCCGGACGGGGTTGGAGACCCAGTACTTC.

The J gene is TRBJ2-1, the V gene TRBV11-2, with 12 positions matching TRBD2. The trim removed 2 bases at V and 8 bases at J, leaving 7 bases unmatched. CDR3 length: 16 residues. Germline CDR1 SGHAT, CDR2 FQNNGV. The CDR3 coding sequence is TGTGCCAGCAGCTTATTGGGACTAGCGGGTGTCGATGAGCAGTTCTTC. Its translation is CASSLLGLAGVDEQFF.

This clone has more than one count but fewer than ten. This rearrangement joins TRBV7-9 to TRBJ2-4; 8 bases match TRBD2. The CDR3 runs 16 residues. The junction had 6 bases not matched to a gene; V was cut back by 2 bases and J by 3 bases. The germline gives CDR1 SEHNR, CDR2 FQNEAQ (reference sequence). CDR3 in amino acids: CASSLWLSGNKNIQYF. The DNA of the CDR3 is TGTGCCAGCAGCTTATGGCTTAGCGGGAACAAAAACATTCAGTACTTC.

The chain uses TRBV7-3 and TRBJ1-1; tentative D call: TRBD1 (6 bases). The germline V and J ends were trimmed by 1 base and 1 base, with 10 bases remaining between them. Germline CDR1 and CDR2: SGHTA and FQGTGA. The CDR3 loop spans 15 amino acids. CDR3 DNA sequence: TGTGCCAGCAGCTTAAGGGGGCCCGGGAACACTGAAGCTTTCTTT. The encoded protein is CASSLRGPGNTEAFF.

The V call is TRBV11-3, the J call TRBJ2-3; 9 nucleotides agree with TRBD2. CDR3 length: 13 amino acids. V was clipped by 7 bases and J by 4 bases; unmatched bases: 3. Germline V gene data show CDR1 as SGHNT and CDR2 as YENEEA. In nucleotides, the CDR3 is TGTGCCAGCAAGGAGCGGGGGGCAGATACGCAGTATTTT. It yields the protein CASKERGADTQYF.

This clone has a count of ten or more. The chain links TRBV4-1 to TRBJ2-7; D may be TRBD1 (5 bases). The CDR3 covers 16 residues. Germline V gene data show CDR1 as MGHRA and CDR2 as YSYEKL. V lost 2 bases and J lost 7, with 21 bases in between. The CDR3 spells CASSQHTGALGREQYF. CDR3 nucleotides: TGCGCCAGCAGCCAACACACTGGGGCCCTCGGTCGGGAGCAGTACTTC.

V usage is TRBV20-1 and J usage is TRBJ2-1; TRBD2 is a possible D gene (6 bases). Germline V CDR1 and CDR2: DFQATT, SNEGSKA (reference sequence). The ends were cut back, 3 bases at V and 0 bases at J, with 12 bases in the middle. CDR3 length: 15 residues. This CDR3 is CSASIGGDSYNEQFF. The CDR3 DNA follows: TGCAGTGCTAGTATCGGGGGAGACTCCTACAATGAGCAGTTCTTC.

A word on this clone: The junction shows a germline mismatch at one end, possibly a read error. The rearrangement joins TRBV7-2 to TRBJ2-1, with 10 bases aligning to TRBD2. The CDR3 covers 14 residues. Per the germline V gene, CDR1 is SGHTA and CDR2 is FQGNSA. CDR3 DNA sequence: TGTGCCAGCGCCGGACTAGCGGCCTACAGTGAGCAGTTCTTC. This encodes CASAGLAAYSEQFF. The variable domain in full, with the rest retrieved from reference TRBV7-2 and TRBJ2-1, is GAGVSQSPSNKVTEKGKDVELRCDPISGHTALYWYRQSLGQGLEFLIYFQGNSAPDKSGLPSDRFSAERTGGSVSTLTIQRTQQEDSAVYLCASAGLAAYSEQFFGPGTRLTVL.

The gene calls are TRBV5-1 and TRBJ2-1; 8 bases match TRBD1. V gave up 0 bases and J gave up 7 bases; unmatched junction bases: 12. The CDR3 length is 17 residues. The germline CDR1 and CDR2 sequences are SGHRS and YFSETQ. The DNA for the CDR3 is TGCGCCAGCAGCTTGGAGCCCAGCGGACAGGGATGGAATGAGCAGTTCTTC. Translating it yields CASSLEPSGQGWNEQFF.

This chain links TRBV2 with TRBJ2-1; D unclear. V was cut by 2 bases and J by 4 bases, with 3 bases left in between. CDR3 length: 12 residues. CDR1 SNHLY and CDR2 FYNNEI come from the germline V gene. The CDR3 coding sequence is TGTGCCAGCAGTGAACCGTACAATGAGCAGTTCTTC. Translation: CASSEPYNEQFF.

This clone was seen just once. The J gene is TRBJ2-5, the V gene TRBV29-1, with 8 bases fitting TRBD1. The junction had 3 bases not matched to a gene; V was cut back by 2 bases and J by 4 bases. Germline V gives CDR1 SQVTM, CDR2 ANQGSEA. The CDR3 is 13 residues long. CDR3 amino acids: CSVEQGAGETQYF. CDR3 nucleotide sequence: TGCAGCGTTGAACAGGGGGCCGGAGAGACCCAGTACTTC.

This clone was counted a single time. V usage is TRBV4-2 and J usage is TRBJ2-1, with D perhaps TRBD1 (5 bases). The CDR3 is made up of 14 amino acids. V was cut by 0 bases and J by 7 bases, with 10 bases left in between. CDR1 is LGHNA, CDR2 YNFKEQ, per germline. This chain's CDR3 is CASSQETGRNEQFF. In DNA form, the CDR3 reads TGTGCCAGCAGCCAAGAAACAGGCAGAAATGAGCAGTTCTTC.

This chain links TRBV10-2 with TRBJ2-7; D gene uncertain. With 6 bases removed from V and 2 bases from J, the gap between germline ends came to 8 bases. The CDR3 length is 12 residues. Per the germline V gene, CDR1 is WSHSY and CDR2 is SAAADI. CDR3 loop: CASSRSAYEQYF. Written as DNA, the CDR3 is TGCGCCAGCAGCCGCTCGGCCTACGAGCAGTACTTC.

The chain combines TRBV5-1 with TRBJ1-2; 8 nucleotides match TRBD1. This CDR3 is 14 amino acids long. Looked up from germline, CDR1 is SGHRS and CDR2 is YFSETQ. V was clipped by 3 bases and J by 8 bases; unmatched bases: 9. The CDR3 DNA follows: TGCGCCAGCAGCTCTGTCGGACAGGGCGGGGGCTACACCTTC. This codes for CASSSVGQGGGYTF.

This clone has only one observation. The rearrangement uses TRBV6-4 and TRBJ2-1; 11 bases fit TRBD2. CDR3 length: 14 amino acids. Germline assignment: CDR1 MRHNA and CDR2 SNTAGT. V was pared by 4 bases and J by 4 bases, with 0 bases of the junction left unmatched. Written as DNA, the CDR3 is TGTGCCAGCAGTGTAGCGGGGGGGTACAATGAGCAGTTCTTC. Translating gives CASSVAGGYNEQFF.

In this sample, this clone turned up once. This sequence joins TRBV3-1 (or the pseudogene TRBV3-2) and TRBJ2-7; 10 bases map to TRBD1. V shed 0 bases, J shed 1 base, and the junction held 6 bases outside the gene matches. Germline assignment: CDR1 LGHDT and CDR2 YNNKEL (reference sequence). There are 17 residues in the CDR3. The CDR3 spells CASSQDPRQGASYEQYF. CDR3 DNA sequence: TGTGCCAGCAGCCAAGATCCTCGACAGGGGGCTTCCTACGAGCAGTACTTC.

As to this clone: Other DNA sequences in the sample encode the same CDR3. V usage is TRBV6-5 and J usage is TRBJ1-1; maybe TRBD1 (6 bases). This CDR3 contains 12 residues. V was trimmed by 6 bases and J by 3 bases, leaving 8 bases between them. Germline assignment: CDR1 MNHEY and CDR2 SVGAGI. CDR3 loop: CASRGGHTEAFF. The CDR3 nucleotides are TGTGCCAGCAGAGGGGGTCACACTGAAGCTTTCTTT.

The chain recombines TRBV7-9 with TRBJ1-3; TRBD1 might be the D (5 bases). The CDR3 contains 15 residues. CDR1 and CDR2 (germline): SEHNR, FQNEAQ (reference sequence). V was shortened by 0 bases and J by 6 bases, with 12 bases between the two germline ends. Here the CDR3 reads CASSLAGLELNTIYF. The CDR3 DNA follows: TGTGCCAGCAGCTTAGCGGGACTGGAGTTAAACACCATATATTTT.

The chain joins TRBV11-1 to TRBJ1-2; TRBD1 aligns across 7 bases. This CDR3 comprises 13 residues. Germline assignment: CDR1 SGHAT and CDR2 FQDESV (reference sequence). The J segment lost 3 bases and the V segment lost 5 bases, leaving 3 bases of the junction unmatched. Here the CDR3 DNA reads TGTGCCAGCAGCCCGGGACAGCACTATGGCTACACCTTC. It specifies CASSPGQHYGYTF.

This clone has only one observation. CDR3 region: CASSEGTGTGNEQFF. The CDR3 DNA reads TGTGCCAGCAGTGAAGGGACAGGGACGGGCAATGAGCAGTTCTTC. J is TRBJ2-1 and V is TRBV28, with 9 bases fitting TRBD1. Unmatched junction bases numbered 8, after V lost 5 bases and J lost 6 bases. CDR3 length equals 15 residues. Germline CDR1 MDHEN, CDR2 SYDVKM.

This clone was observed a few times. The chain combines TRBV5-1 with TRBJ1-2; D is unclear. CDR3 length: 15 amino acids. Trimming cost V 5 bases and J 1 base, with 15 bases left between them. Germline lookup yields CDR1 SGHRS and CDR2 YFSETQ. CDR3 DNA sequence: TGCGCCAGCAGTCTCCAGGAAGGAAGTAACTATGGCTACACCTTC. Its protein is CASSLQEGSNYGYTF.

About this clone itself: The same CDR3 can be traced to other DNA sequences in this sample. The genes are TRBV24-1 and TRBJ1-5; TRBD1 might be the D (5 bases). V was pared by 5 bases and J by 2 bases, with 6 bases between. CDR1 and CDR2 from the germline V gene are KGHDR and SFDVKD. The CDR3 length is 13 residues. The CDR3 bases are TGTGCCACCAGTGGGGGCGGCAATCAGCCCCAGCATTTT. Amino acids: CATSGGGNQPQHF.

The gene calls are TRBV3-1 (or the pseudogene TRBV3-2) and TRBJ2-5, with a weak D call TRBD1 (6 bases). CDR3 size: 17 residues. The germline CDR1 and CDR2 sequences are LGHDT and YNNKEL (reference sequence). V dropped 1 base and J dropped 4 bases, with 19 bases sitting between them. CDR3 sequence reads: CASSQVLQGPSGETQYF. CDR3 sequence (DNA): TGTGCCAGCAGCCAAGTTCTACAGGGACCGTCGGGAGAGACCCAGTACTTC.

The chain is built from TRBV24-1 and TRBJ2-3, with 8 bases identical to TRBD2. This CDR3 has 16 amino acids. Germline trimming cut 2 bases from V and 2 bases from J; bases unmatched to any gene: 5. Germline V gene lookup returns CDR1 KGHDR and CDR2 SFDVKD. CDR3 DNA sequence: TGTGCCACCAGTGATTCGGGGGGGAAATACACAGATACGCAGTATTTT. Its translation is CATSDSGGKYTDTQYF.